The source of this T cell receptor beta chain is a study of cytomegalovirus exposure and HLA in healthy donors. Primers included in the PCR were 60 Vbeta and 13 Jbeta primers. This table comes from immunoSEQ multiplex PCR, and its TCRdb copy is limited to in-frame clones, with some not included. This sample carries 95,000 to 100,000 clones, about 78% of them seen once, and the ten largest clones take around 3%. The CDR3 is 14 residues long. Looked up from germline, CDR1 is SGDLS and CDR2 is YYNGEE. Trimming took 0 bases from V and 6 from J; bases not matched to a gene: 2. Sequencing input: PBMCs. The sequence came from a man between 40 and 49 years old in good health and CMV-seronegative. V usage is TRBV9 and J usage is TRBJ2-7, with TRBD2 matching over 11 bases. CDR3 sequence: CASSVGLAGREQYF. The CDR3 DNA is TGTGCCAGCAGCGTAGGACTAGCGGGACGCGAGCAGTACTTC.